This T cell receptor (beta chain) was captured in a study of blood T cell repertoires in COVID-19. Germline V CDR1 and CDR2: LGHNA, YSLEER. Trimming at V came to 0 bases and at J to 5 bases, leaving 5 bases not matched to a gene. The CDR3 consists of 15 residues. The method was immunoSEQ multiplex PCR; TCRdb's version includes in-frame clones alone and lacks a portion of them. The sample records fewer than 200,000 clones, around 87% being singletons. The specimen sequenced was peripheral blood. The chain is built from TRBV4-3 and TRBJ2-5; 8 bases align to TRBD2. The receptor was derived from a man between 40 and 49 years old with active or convalescent COVID-19. The CDR3 DNA reads TGCGCCAGCAGCCAAGATCGGGGGGGTGGGGAGACCCAGTACTTC. Protein product: CASSQDRGGGETQYF.